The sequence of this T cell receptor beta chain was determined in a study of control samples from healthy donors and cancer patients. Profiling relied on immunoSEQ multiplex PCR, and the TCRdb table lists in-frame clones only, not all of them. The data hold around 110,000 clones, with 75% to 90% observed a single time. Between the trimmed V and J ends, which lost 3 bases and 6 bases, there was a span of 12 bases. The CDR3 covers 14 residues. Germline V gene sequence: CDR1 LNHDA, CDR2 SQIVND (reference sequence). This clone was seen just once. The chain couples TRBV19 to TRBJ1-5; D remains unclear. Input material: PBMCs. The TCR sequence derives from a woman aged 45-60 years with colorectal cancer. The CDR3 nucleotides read TGTGCCAGTAGTATCTGGACGGAAGGTCAGCCCCAGCATTTT. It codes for CASSIWTEGQPQHF. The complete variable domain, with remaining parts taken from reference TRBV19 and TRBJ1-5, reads DGGITQSPKYLFRKEGQNVTLSCEQNLNHDAMYWYRQDPGQGLRLIYYSQIVNDFQKGDIAEGYSVSREKKESFPLTVTSAQKNPTAFYLCASSIWTEGQPQHFGDGTRLSIL.